A selection of T cell receptor beta chains follows, all from one sample in a study of T cells in Graves' hyperthyroidism and ophthalmopathy. One entry per CDR3 protein results from TCRdb running MiXCR on the multiplex PCR reads. This repertoire shows nearly 600,000 distinct CDR3 sequences, 12% to 15% found once; its top ten account for roughly 7%. The sequenced sample consisted of blood. These receptors originate from a woman between 18 and 30 years old with Graves' ophthalmopathy. Each CDR3 is given with its conserved first and last residue. The D gene is left open where the match is weak. Rows give clone size only sometimes, using once, few, many, or a class for an expanded clone.

CDR3 DNA: TGTGCCAGCAGTTACTACGGCGCGAGTAAGACAGCTTACGAGCAGTACTTC
CDR3 protein: CASSYYGASKTAYEQYF
CDR3 length: 17
V gene: TRBV6-5
clone size: many
J gene: TRBJ2-7
D gene: .

CDR3 DNA: TGTGCCAGCAGCGACGGGGCCCAAGAGACCCAGTACTTC
CDR3 protein: CASSDGAQETQYF
CDR3 length: 13
V gene: TRBV12-3/TRBV12-4
clone size: many
J gene: TRBJ2-5
D gene: .

CDR3 DNA: TGTGCCAGCAGCGTGCCCCGGGACTCACGCCTAAATGAGCAGTTCTTC
CDR3 protein: CASSVPRDSRLNEQFF
CDR3 length: 16
V gene: TRBV25-1
clone size: .
J gene: TRBJ2-1
D gene: .

CDR3 DNA: TGTGCCAGCAGTGAGATTACAGGTTCCTACGAGCAGTACTTC
CDR3 protein: CASSEITGSYEQYF
CDR3 length: 14
V gene: TRBV2
clone size: many
J gene: TRBJ2-7
D gene: .

CDR3 DNA: TGTGCCTGGAGACCGGGGGCCCCGGACACTGAAGCTTTCTTT
CDR3 protein: CAWRPGAPDTEAFF
CDR3 length: 14
V gene: TRBV30
clone size: many
J gene: TRBJ1-1
D gene: .

CDR3 DNA: TGTGCCGGCAGCTCACAACAAAGGGTAGGAGAGACCCAGTACTTC
CDR3 protein: CAGSSQQRVGETQYF
CDR3 length: 15
V gene: TRBV7-6
clone size: few
J gene: TRBJ2-5
D gene: .

CDR3 DNA: TGTGCCGGTACTAGCGGGAGGGCATTCGGGGAGCTGTTTTTT
CDR3 protein: CAGTSGRAFGELFF
CDR3 length: 14
V gene: TRBV30
clone size: .
J gene: TRBJ2-2
D gene: TRBD2

CDR3 DNA: TGTGCCACCAGCAGAGAGACAGGGGACTACGAGCAGTACTTC
CDR3 protein: CATSRETGDYEQYF
CDR3 length: 14
V gene: TRBV15
clone size: many
J gene: TRBJ2-7
D gene: TRBD1

CDR3 DNA: TGCAGTGCTAGAGATCTCCGGACTACCCCTTCCTACGAGCAGTACTTC
CDR3 protein: CSARDLRTTPSYEQYF
CDR3 length: 16
V gene: TRBV20-1
clone size: .
J gene: TRBJ2-7
D gene: .

CDR3 DNA: TGCAGCGTTGACCTGCAGGGAATGAATGGCTACACCTTC
CDR3 protein: CSVDLQGMNGYTF
CDR3 length: 13
V gene: TRBV29-1
clone size: .
J gene: TRBJ1-2
D gene: .

CDR3 DNA: TGTGCCAGCAGCCATGCAGACAGGGGTAACATTCAGTACTTC
CDR3 protein: CASSHADRGNIQYF
CDR3 length: 14
V gene: TRBV3-1
clone size: .
J gene: TRBJ2-4
D gene: TRBD1

CDR3 DNA: TGTGCCAGCAGCCCGTCCCCGACAGGATATCGGGATTCACCCCTCCACTTT
CDR3 protein: CASSPSPTGYRDSPLHF
CDR3 length: 17
V gene: TRBV27
clone size: many
J gene: TRBJ1-6
D gene: .

CDR3 DNA: TGCGCCAGCAGCTTCCAGGGGGCAACTAATGAAAAACTGTTTTTT
CDR3 protein: CASSFQGATNEKLFF
CDR3 length: 15
V gene: TRBV5-1
clone size: many
J gene: TRBJ1-4
D gene: TRBD1

CDR3 DNA: TGCGCCAGCAGCGGGACTAGTTCCGGAACATACAATGAGCAGTTCTTC
CDR3 protein: CASSGTSSGTYNEQFF
CDR3 length: 16
V gene: TRBV5-1
clone size: .
J gene: TRBJ2-1
D gene: TRBD2

CDR3 DNA: TGTGCCAGCAGTTACTTGTCAAGTGGTGAGCAGTTCTTC
CDR3 protein: CASSYLSSGEQFF
CDR3 length: 13
V gene: TRBV6-6
clone size: .
J gene: TRBJ2-1
D gene: .

CDR3 DNA: TGTGCCTGGAGTTTCACAGGGGCGTCAGGGGCTTTCTTT
CDR3 protein: CAWSFTGASGAFF
CDR3 length: 13
V gene: TRBV30
clone size: many
J gene: TRBJ1-1
D gene: TRBD1

CDR3 DNA: TGTGCCAGCAGTTTAATGGGGACCGGGGAGCTGTTTTTT
CDR3 protein: CASSLMGTGELFF
CDR3 length: 13
V gene: TRBV12-3/TRBV12-4
clone size: many
J gene: TRBJ2-2
D gene: .

CDR3 DNA: TGTGCCAGCTCGCGGGAGGTCCAGGAACGCCCTGGAAACACCATATATTTT
CDR3 protein: CASSREVQERPGNTIYF
CDR3 length: 17
V gene: TRBV18
clone size: .
J gene: TRBJ1-3
D gene: .

CDR3 DNA: TGTGCCAGCAGCCCAGGGGGCTACACCTTC
CDR3 protein: CASSPGGYTF
CDR3 length: 10
V gene: TRBV28
clone size: many
J gene: TRBJ1-2
D gene: .

CDR3 DNA: TGTGCCAGCAGTATCTTTAGGGACCTAGCGGGGCCCTACAATGAGCAGTTCTTC
CDR3 protein: CASSIFRDLAGPYNEQFF
CDR3 length: 18
V gene: TRBV28
clone size: many
J gene: TRBJ2-1
D gene: TRBD2

CDR3 DNA: TGTGCCAGCAGCAAAGGGCGGACTAGCGGCCGACCCCCGAGCTCCTACAATGAGCAGTTCTTC
CDR3 protein: CASSKGRTSGRPPSSYNEQFF
CDR3 length: 21
V gene: TRBV7-6
clone size: many
J gene: TRBJ2-1
D gene: TRBD2

CDR3 DNA: TGTGCCAGCAGCACTTCACACCCGAACACTGAAGCTTTCTTT
CDR3 protein: CASSTSHPNTEAFF
CDR3 length: 14
V gene: TRBV7-6
clone size: many
J gene: TRBJ1-1
D gene: .

CDR3 DNA: TGCAGTGCCCCAGCTCTTGGACAGTCTTTCTATGGCTACACCTTC
CDR3 protein: CSAPALGQSFYGYTF
CDR3 length: 15
V gene: TRBV20-1
clone size: .
J gene: TRBJ1-2
D gene: .

CDR3 DNA: TGTGCCAGCAGCTCCCGGGATCAAGAGACCCAGTACTTC
CDR3 protein: CASSSRDQETQYF
CDR3 length: 13
V gene: TRBV7-6
clone size: many
J gene: TRBJ2-5
D gene: .

CDR3 DNA: TGTGCCAGCACGTCAGGCTTTCGAGAGACCCAGTACTTC
CDR3 protein: CASTSGFRETQYF
CDR3 length: 13
V gene: TRBV7-6
clone size: many
J gene: TRBJ2-5
D gene: .

CDR3 DNA: TGTGCCAGCAGTTACTCGATAGAAGTGGGGGCCGGGGAGCTGTTTTTT
CDR3 protein: CASSYSIEVGAGELFF
CDR3 length: 16
V gene: TRBV6-7
clone size: few
J gene: TRBJ2-2
D gene: .

CDR3 DNA: TGTGCCAGCAGTTTATTGCGGGAAAAGCAAGAGACCCAGTACTTC
CDR3 protein: CASSLLREKQETQYF
CDR3 length: 15
V gene: TRBV27
clone size: few
J gene: TRBJ2-5
D gene: .